A selection of T cell receptor beta chains follows, all from one sample in a study of vaccination and CD4 T cells after COVID-19. A single record per CDR3 protein comes from TCRdb applying MiXCR to the PCR reads. The repertoire holds fewer than 9,000 distinct CDR3 sequences, with just over 55% as singletons. Their antigen targets remain unknown. Sequenced input: CD4+ T cells from blood, cultured in vitro. These receptors originate from a human donor who had recovered from COVID-19. CDR3s include the opening cysteine and the closing phenylalanine or tryptophan. A D gene is named only where the DNA matches it firmly. Only some rows state a clone size, as once, few, many or a class for expanded clones.

TRBV20-1	TRBJ2-5	-	-	TGCAGTGCTAGACGGACTCAGGCGGAGACCCAGTACTTC	CSARRTQAETQYF
TRBV29-1	TRBJ2-7	-	-	TGCAGCGCTCGGGACTCAACCTACGAGCAGTACTTC	CSARDSTYEQYF
TRBV7-2	TRBJ1-5	-	few	TGTGCCAGCAGCTTAAGGGAGGGAGGGCAGCCCCAGCATTTT	CASSLREGGQPQHF
TRBV20-1	TRBJ2-3	TRBD1	-	TGCAGTGCTCCGAATTCAGGGGGCTCAGATACGCAGTATTTT	CSAPNSGGSDTQYF
TRBV7-2	TRBJ2-5	-	-	TGTGCCAGCAGCTTTTACGGCACAGAAGAGACCCAGTACTTC	CASSFYGTEETQYF
TRBV19	TRBJ1-5	-	-	TGTGCCAGTAGTATGTTCGGACAGCCCCAGCATTTT	CASSMFGQPQHF
TRBV7-8	TRBJ1-4	TRBD1	-	TGTGCCAGCAGCCTCCGGGACAGGGTTGAAAAACTGTTTTTT	CASSLRDRVEKLFF
TRBV28	TRBJ1-5	-	-	TGTGCCAGCAGTTTACGGGGGTTCTATCAGCCCCAGCATTTT	CASSLRGFYQPQHF
TRBV20-1	TRBJ2-3	-	once	TGCAGTGCAGGACCATATAAAAGCAGAGATACGCAGTATTTT	CSAGPYKSRDTQYF
TRBV6-1	TRBJ1-1	-	-	TGTGCCAGCAGTGATGGCGGGTTAGCTTTCTTT	CASSDGGLAFF
TRBV5-3	TRBJ2-1	-	-	TGTGCCAGCAGCCCCCTCGGGACCGGGGGAAATGAGCAGTTCTTC	CASSPLGTGGNEQFF
TRBV4-1	TRBJ1-6	-	-	TGCGCCAGCAGCCGGGGTAGGGACGAGTCACCCCTCCACTTT	CASSRGRDESPLHF
TRBV7-9	TRBJ2-3	TRBD1	-	TGTGCCAGCAGCTCACAGACAGGGGGCATGAAGACAGATACGCAGTATTTT	CASSSQTGGMKTDTQYF